One and the same sample provided the 27 T cell receptor beta chains below, sequenced in a study of regulatory T cells in long-lasting Graves disease. Investigators prepared the TCR beta libraries by applying iRepertoire HTBI primers and Arm-PCR of CDR3 regions. TCRdb recomputed calls from the multiplex PCR reads with MiXCR, one row per CDR3 protein. This table has approximately 440,000 distinct CDR3 sequences, roughly 17% appearing once. The time point denotes: newly diagnosed GD, antithyroid drugs for less than 3 months. Isolated PBMC RNA provided the starting material for the TCR library. These data also featured in a second study, about T cells in Graves' hyperthyroidism and ophthalmopathy.

The sequencing used peripheral blood mononuclear cells (PBMCs), collected at new diagnosis, from a patient treated with antithyroid drugs. Receptor source: a middle-aged man with Graves disease.

This clonotype was recorded many times. The rearrangement joins TRBV18 to TRBJ2-7, with no clear D. The CDR3 spans 15 residues. The V and J ends lost 0 bases and 6 bases respectively, with 15 bases between them. Germline CDR1 is KGHSH and CDR2 is LQKENI. CDR3 sequence (DNA): TGTGCCAGCTCACCACCGAGTCAGTCCTTCGGCGAGCAGTACTTC. Protein: CASSPPSQSFGEQYF.

The table lists this clonotype with many counts. The chain links TRBV20-1 to TRBJ2-7; 12 bases line up with TRBD2. The CDR3 runs 17 residues. The germline CDR1 and CDR2 sequences are DFQATT and SNEGSKA (reference sequence). V lost 0 bases to trimming and J lost 7 bases; unmatched junction nucleotides: 13. In DNA, the CDR3 is TGCAGTGCTAGAGATACCTCAAGACTAGCGGGAGAATTAGAGCAGTACTTC. This codes for CSARDTSRLAGELEQYF.

The table lists this clonotype with many counts. The V gene is TRBV6-5, the J gene TRBJ2-7; 7 bases map to TRBD2. The CDR3 has 14 amino acids. V lost 2 bases, J lost 3 bases, and 4 bases stayed unmatched. Germline loops: CDR1 MNHEY, CDR2 SVGAGI. The CDR3 coding sequence is TGTGCCAGCAGTTACACCGGGGGGAGCTACGAGCAGTACTTC. As protein: CASSYTGGSYEQYF.

Points on this clonotype: Being one base from a much bigger clone, this may be a read error. This rearrangement joins TRBV7-2 to TRBJ2-1; the D gene is possibly TRBD2 (7 bases). This CDR3 comprises 18 residues. V was pared by 5 bases and J by 0 bases, with 20 bases between. Germline loops: CDR1 SGHTA, CDR2 FQGNSA. CDR3 protein: CASSQRGAGTISYNEQFF. The CDR3 nucleotides are TGTGCCAGCAGCCAACGGGGGGCAGGGACTATCTCCTACAATGAGCAGTTCTTC.

This chain links TRBV4-1 with TRBJ2-7, with TRBD2 identical over 7 bases. Germline-derived CDR1 and CDR2 are MGHRA and YSYEKL. This CDR3 is built from 15 residues. The V gene end was trimmed by 4 bases and the J gene end by 2 bases; junction bases not matched to a gene: 8. CDR3 residues: CASSLTGLPTYEQYF. The CDR3 coding sequence is TGCGCCAGCAGCCTGACGGGACTACCGACCTACGAGCAGTACTTC.

Many counts were recorded for this clonotype. This sequence joins TRBV5-1 and TRBJ2-1; 7 bases match TRBD1. This CDR3 contains 13 residues. Germline trimming cut 4 bases from V and 5 bases from J; bases unmatched to any gene: 3. CDR1 and CDR2 (germline): SGHRS, YFSETQ. For the CDR3, the DNA is TGCGCCAGCAGCGATGGGACAGACAATGAGCAGTTCTTC. Translated, it gives CASSDGTDNEQFF.

The table lists this clonotype with a few counts. The gene calls are TRBV11-1 and TRBJ2-3; 12 nucleotides align to TRBD2. Germline assignment: CDR1 SGHAT and CDR2 FQDESV (reference sequence). This CDR3 has 18 residues. The junction had 10 bases not matched to a gene; V was cut back by 5 bases and J by 1 base. In DNA form, the CDR3 reads TGTGCCAGCAGCAAACTAGCGGGAGGTGGACGGGGCACAGATACGCAGTATTTT. It specifies CASSKLAGGGRGTDTQYF. Full variable domain (remainder filled in from reference TRBV11-1 and TRBJ2-3): EAEVAQSPRYKITEKSQAVAFWCDPISGHATLYWYRQILGQGPELLVQFQDESVVDDSQLPKDRFSAERLKGVDSTLKIQPAELGDSAMYLCASSKLAGGGRGTDTQYFGPGTRLTVL.

This chain connects TRBV30 to TRBJ1-2, with 8 bases that match TRBD1. Germline-derived CDR1 and CDR2 are GTSNPN and SVGIG (reference sequence). The V segment lost 8 bases and the J segment 7 bases; nucleotides outside the gene matches: 18. This CDR3 is 15 amino acids long. The CDR3 loop is CATPQGVVLITGYTF. CDR3 DNA: TGTGCCACTCCACAGGGGGTTGTGCTAATTACTGGCTACACCTTC.

This clonotype occurred many times. The gene calls are TRBV30 and TRBJ1-2, with 7 bases fitting TRBD1. CDR1 and CDR2 (germline): GTSNPN, SVGIG (reference sequence). There are 13 residues in the CDR3. The V and J ends lost 0 bases and 5 bases, in that order; junction bases with no gene match: 3. The CDR3 spells CAWSVSRGYGYTF. CDR3 DNA: TGTGCCTGGAGTGTAAGCAGGGGGTATGGCTACACCTTC.

This chain connects TRBV3-1 to TRBJ2-5, with a possible D match to TRBD1 (5 bases). The CDR3 has 15 amino acids. The V and J ends lost 1 base and 4 bases respectively, with 13 bases between them. Germline V CDR1 and CDR2: LGHDT, YNNKEL (reference sequence). CDR3 sequence reads: CASSQGPGAGETQYF. DNA for the CDR3: TGTGCCAGCAGCCAAGGGCCTGGGGCCGGAGAGACCCAGTACTTC.

In its sample, this clonotype was seen many times. The V gene is TRBV4-1, the J gene TRBJ2-3; 7 positions match TRBD1. From germline, CDR1 is MGHRA and CDR2 YSYEKL. J gave up 2 bases and V 2 bases, and 4 bases lay outside the gene matches. The CDR3 totals 15 residues. In DNA form, the CDR3 reads TGCGCCAGCAGCCAAAGACAGGGAAACACAGATACGCAGTATTTT. Translation: CASSQRQGNTDTQYF.

This clonotype came up many times. This chain uses TRBV7-9 with TRBJ2-7; the match to TRBD1 covers 8 bases. V shed 4 bases, J shed 6 bases, and the junction held 11 bases outside the gene matches. The CDR3 sequence is 15 residues long. Germline CDR1 is SEHNR and CDR2 is FQNEAQ (reference sequence). The CDR3 loop is CASSSLEQGAFEQYF. The CDR3 region has the DNA TGTGCCAGCAGCTCGCTGGAGCAGGGGGCCTTCGAGCAGTACTTC.

This clonotype was seen at least ten times. The V call is TRBV3-1, the J call TRBJ1-1; 7 bases are a match to TRBD1. Germline V gene lookup returns CDR1 LGHDT and CDR2 YNNKEL (reference sequence). There are 17 residues in the CDR3. J lost 1 base, V lost 4 bases, and 12 bases had no gene match. The CDR3 region is CASSPSDRRLSNTEAFF. The CDR3, as DNA: TGTGCCAGCAGCCCCTCGGACAGGCGATTATCGAACACTGAAGCTTTCTTT. The whole variable domain, remainder taken from reference TRBV3-1 and TRBJ1-1, is DTAVSQTPKYLVTQMGNDKSIKCEQNLGHDTMYWYKQDSKKFLKIMFSYNNKELIINETVPNRFSPKSPDKAHLNLHINSLELGDSAVYFCASSPSDRRLSNTEAFFGQGTRLTVV.

The genes are TRBV10-3 and TRBJ2-7, with 7 bases matching TRBD1. In germline, CDR1 is ENHRY, CDR2 SYGVKD. Trimming cost V 7 bases and J 0 bases; bases outside gene matches: 3. The CDR3 length is 13 residues. This chain's CDR3 is CAIKRDSSYEQYF. CDR3 coding DNA: TGTGCCATCAAAAGGGACAGCTCCTACGAGCAGTACTTC.

This clonotype was detected many times. This sequence joins TRBV4-2 and TRBJ2-5; 7 bases are shared with TRBD2. CDR3 length: 17 residues. After removal of 0 bases from V and 4 bases from J, the junction contained 11 bases not matched to a gene. Germline V gives CDR1 LGHNA, CDR2 YNFKEQ. The CDR3 DNA reads as TGTGCCAGCAGCCAAGATCGTGGGGGAGGGCCGTCAGAGACCCAGTACTTC. Its translation is CASSQDRGGGPSETQYF.

A word on this clonotype: A read error may explain this, as a much larger clone is one base away. The CDR3 does not close with the conserved phenylalanine or tryptophan, likely indicating a read error. The V and J genes are TRBV28 and TRBJ2-1; 11 bases agree with TRBD2. V dropped 5 bases and J dropped 9; count of bases not matched to a gene: 9. The CDR3 is 15 residues long. CDR1 MDHEN and CDR2 SYDVKM come from the germline V gene. The CDR3, as DNA: TGTGCCAGCAGTAAGACTAGCGGGATGCTGGGTGAGCAGTTCCTC. It encodes CASSKTSGMLGEQFL.

This clonotype was detected once. V gene TRBV18 combines with J gene TRBJ2-7; 9 bases are shared with TRBD2. Germline V gene data show CDR1 as KGHSH and CDR2 as LQKENI. J was trimmed by 0 bases and V by 1 base; bases with no gene match: 10. This CDR3 is 18 amino acids long. CDR3 region: CASSPLVRSSGNSYEQYF. For the CDR3, the DNA is TGTGCCAGCTCACCACTCGTAAGGTCTAGCGGGAACTCCTACGAGCAGTACTTC.

As regards this clonotype: A far more abundant clone sits one base away, making this likely a read error. The chain links TRBV29-1 to TRBJ2-3; 8 positions match TRBD2. The end of the DNA aligns better with TRBJ2-7, so the J call may be wrong. CDR1 is SQVTM, CDR2 ANQGSEA, per germline. This CDR3 comprises 14 residues. Written as DNA, the CDR3 is TGCAGCGTTGAAGTTAGCGGGGACTCCTACGAGCAGTACTTC. This sequence encodes CSVEVSGDSYEQYF.

There are many counts of this clonotype. The CDR3 loop reads CASSLAGGAYNEQFF. In nucleotides, the CDR3 is TGTGCCAGCAGCCTAGCGGGGGGAGCCTACAATGAGCAGTTCTTC. The rearrangement uses TRBV12-3 or TRBV12-4 and TRBJ2-1; 11 bases agree with TRBD2. With V trimmed by 6 bases and J by 2 bases, 3 bases remained unmatched. This CDR3 comprises 15 residues.

This clonotype was seen at least ten times. The chain is built from TRBV12-3 or TRBV12-4 and TRBJ2-3, with 9 bases that match TRBD1. The J call may be faulty, since TRBJ2-5 better matches the DNA end. This CDR3 has 16 residues. The CDR3 sequence: CASSSRDRDMAETQYF. The CDR3 nucleotides read TGTGCCAGCAGTTCCCGGGACAGGGACATGGCGGAGACCCAGTACTTC.

The chain couples TRBV12-5 to TRBJ2-7; D not certain. There are 13 residues in the CDR3. Germline values: CDR1 LGHNT, CDR2 FRNRAP. Between the trimmed V and J ends, which lost 5 bases and 6 bases, there was a span of 14 bases. This chain's CDR3 is CASGLGFTGEQYF. The CDR3 coding sequence is TGTGCTAGTGGTCTGGGGTTTACGGGCGAGCAGTACTTC. Together with reference TRBV12-5 and TRBJ2-7, the CDR3 gives the full variable domain: DARVTQTPRHKVTEMGQEVTMRCQPILGHNTVFWYRQTMMQGLELLAYFRNRAPLDDSGMPKDRFSAEMPDATLATLKIQPSEPRDSAVYFCASGLGFTGEQYFGPGTRLTVT.

This clonotype was recorded many times. The chain carries TRBV7-8 and TRBJ2-1; D uncertain. The CDR3 loop spans 14 amino acids. Germline values: CDR1 SGHVS, CDR2 FQNEAQ. V shed 3 bases and J shed 5 bases, with 11 bases lying between them. The CDR3 sequence: CASSFQSGHNEQFF. CDR3 sequence (DNA): TGTGCCAGCAGCTTCCAGTCGGGCCACAATGAGCAGTTCTTC.

This clonotype was seen ten or more times. V is TRBV9 and J is TRBJ1-3; TRBD1 is a possible D gene (5 bases). The CDR3 runs to 14 residues. The germline CDR1 and CDR2 sequences are SGDLS and YYNGEE. Deletions cut 0 bases from V and 4 bases from J, with 8 bases between. The CDR3: CASSVAGVGNTIYF. The CDR3 DNA is TGTGCCAGCAGCGTAGCGGGGGTAGGAAACACCATATATTTT.

A few counts support this clonotype. This chain uses TRBV29-1 with TRBJ2-3; D not certain. The CDR3 sequence is 13 residues long. V dropped 1 base and J dropped 1 base, with 6 bases sitting between them. The V gene's germline CDR1 is SQVTM and CDR2 ANQGSEA. The CDR3: CSVEVAGTDTQYF. DNA of the CDR3: TGCAGCGTTGAAGTGGCGGGCACAGATACGCAGTATTTT.

This chain links TRBV27 with TRBJ2-2; D is unclear. CDR1 MNHEY and CDR2 SMNVEV come from the germline V gene (reference sequence). The CDR3 covers 13 residues. With 1 base removed from V and 5 bases from J, the gap between germline ends came to 5 bases. As DNA, the CDR3 is TGTGCCAGCAGTTTATGGGCGACCGGGGAGCTGTTTTTT. This sequence encodes CASSLWATGELFF.

There are a few counts of this clonotype. J is TRBJ2-4 and V is TRBV7-2, with TRBD1 matching 12 bases. The germline V gene has CDR1 SGHTA and CDR2 FQGNSA. This CDR3 comprises 17 residues. Germline trimming cut 1 base from V and 3 bases from J; bases unmatched to any gene: 4. For the CDR3, the DNA is TGTGCCAGCAGCTTAGTGGGGACAGGGGGCGGCAAAAACATTCAGTACTTC. Its translation: CASSLVGTGGGKNIQYF.

At least ten counts were recorded for this clonotype. V is TRBV2 and J is TRBJ1-2; the D gene is possibly TRBD1 (5 bases). CDR3 length equals 13 residues. Germline values: CDR1 SNHLY, CDR2 FYNNEI. Trimming removed 6 bases at V and 7 bases at J, with 15 bases between. The CDR3 loop is CASRSDKKAGYTF. The DNA of the CDR3 is TGTGCCAGCAGGTCGGACAAGAAGGCTGGCTACACCTTC.